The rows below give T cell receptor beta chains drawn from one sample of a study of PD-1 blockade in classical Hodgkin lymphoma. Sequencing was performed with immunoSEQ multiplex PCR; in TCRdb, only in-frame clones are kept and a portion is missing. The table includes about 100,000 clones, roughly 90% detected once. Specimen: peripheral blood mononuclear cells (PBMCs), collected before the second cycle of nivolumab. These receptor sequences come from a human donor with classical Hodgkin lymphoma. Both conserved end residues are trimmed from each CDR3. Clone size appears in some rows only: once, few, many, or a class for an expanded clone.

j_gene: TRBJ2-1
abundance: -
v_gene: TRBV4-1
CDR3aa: ASSHDPRTGYNEQF

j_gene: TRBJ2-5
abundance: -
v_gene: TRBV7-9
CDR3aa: ASSSRTAGGLQETQY

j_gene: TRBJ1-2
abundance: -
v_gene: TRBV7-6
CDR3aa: ASSFSTGVPT

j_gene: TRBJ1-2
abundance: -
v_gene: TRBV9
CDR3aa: ASSVGLTGYGYT

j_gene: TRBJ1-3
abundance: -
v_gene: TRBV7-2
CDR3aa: ASSLGLTGVARNTIY

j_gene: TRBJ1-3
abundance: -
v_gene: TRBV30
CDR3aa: AWSAGDTIY

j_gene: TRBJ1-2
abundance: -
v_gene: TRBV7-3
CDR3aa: ASSRGSNYGYT

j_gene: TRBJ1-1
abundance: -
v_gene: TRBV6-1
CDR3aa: ASSEGRSGEVSTYTEAF

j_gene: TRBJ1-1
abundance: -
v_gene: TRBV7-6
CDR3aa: ASSWDEGNTEAF

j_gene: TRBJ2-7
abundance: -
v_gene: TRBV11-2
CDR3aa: ASSLGGMVPGQRVEQY

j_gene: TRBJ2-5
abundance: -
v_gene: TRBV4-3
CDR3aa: ASSQGVAGVRETQY

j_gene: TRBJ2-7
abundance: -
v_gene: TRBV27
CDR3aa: ASRRDLQQYEQY

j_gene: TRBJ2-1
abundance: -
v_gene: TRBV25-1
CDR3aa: ASMPNYRVNEQF

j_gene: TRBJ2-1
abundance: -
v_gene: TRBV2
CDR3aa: ASIWTEYNEQF

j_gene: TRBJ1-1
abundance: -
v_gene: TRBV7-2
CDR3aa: ASSYRGGEAF

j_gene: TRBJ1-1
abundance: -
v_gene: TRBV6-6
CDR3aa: ASGRGGTEAF

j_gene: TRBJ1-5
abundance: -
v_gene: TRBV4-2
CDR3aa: ASSQVRQGESNQPQH

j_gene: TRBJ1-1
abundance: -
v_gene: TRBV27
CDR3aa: ASSLAGSVQTEAF

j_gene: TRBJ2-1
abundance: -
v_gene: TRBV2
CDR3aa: AINGTGLGNEQF

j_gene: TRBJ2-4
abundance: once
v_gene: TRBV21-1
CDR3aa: ASSKRQRGRSMAKNIQY

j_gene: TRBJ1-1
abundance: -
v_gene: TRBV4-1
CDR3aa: ASSLEPNTEAF

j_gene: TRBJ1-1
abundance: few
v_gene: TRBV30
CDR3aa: ALGQGPTEAF

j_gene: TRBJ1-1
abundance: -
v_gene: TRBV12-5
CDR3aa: ASGPRVVTEAF

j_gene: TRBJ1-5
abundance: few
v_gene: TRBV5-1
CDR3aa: ASSLTGQPQH

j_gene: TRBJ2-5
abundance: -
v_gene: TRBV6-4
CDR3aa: ASSDLLFPGAREETQY

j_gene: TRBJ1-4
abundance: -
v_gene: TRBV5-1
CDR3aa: ASSLLGGAGEKLF

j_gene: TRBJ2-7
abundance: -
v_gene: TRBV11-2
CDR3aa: ASSLLAGARYEQY

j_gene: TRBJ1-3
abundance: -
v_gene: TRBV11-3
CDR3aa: ASSLGRSSGNTIY

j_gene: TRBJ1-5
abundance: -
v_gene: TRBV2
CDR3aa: ASWAGTASNQPQH

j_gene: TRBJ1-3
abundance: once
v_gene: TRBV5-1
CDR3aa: ASSLGGADTIY

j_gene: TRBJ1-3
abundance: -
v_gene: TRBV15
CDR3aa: ATSRLTGGFNSGNTIY

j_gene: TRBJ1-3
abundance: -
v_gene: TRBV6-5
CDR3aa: ASNQGGTGNTIY

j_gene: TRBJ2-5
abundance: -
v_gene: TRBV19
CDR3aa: ASSKSLGGETQY

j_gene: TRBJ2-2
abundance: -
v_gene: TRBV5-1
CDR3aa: ASSPRGFNTGELF

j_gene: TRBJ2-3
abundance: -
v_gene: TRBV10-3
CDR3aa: AIRDRGHPKDTQY

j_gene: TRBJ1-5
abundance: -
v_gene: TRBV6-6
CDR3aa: ASSYPPGEGNQPQH

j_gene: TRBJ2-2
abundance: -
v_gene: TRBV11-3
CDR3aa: ASSLAGWGRVSSGELF

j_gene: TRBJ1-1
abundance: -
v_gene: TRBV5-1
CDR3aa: ASSWNRGTNTEAF

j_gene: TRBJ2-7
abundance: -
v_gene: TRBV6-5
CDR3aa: ASSYSVGIAYEQY

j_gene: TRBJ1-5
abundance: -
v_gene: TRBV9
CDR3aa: ASSVTGNNQPQH

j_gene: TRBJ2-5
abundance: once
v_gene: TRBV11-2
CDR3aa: ASRRQGAGETQY

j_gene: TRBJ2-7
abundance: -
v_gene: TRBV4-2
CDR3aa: ASSQDGHDPGQGAREQY

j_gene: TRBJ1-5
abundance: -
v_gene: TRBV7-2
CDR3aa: ASIPPGRNQPQH

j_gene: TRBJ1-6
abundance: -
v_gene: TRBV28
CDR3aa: ASSSRPGLRNSPLH

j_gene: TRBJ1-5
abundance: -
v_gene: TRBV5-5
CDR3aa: ASSLDNNHQPQH

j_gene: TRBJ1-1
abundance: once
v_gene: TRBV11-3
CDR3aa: ASSPLAGQGMNTEAF

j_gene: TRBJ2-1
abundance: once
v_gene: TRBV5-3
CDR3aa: ARSLWPSGGLDEQF

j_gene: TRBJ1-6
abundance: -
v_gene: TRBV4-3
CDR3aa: ASSQRDRPYNSPLH

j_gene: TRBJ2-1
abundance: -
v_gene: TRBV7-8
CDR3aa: ASSLDRAGNEQF

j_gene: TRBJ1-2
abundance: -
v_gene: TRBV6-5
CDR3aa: ASSYSGTSYGYT

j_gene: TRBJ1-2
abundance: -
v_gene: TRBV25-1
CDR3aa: ASSESGVHGYT

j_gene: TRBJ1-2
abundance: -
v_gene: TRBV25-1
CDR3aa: ASSVDRGYGYT

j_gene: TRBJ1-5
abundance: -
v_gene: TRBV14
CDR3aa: ASSCMMGQPRLDQPQH

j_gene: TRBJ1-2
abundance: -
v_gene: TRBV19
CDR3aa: ASSITDSSGDGYT

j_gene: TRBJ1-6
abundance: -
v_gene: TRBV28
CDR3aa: ASSRARTIRDSPLH

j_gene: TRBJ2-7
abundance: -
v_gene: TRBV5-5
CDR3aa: ASSLAVGGEQY

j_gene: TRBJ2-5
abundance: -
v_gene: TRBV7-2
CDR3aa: ASSLRGGAWETQY